The 32 T cell receptor beta chains below all came from one sample that was sequenced in a study of T-cell reconstitution after alpha-beta-depleted transplantation in children. TCRbeta library construction was performed incorporating unique molecular identifiers. TCRdb passed the PCR reads through MiXCR, listing each CDR3 protein once. The data show approximately 390,000 distinct CDR3 sequences, with 9.5% to 13% seen just once and about 5% held by the top ten. Sequencing was performed on PBMCs from the stem cell graft donor, taken from the stem cell graft. These receptor sequences come from a human donor who donated a stem cell graft to a child with acute myeloid leukemia.

This rearrangement joins TRBV6-2 or TRBV6-3 to TRBJ2-3; D gene uncertain. The CDR3 has 15 amino acids. Trimming pared 2 bases from V and 0 bases from J, leaving 9 bases between. The germline V gene has CDR1 MNHEY and CDR2 SVGEGT. The CDR3 reads CASSYGLRSTDTQYF. CDR3 nucleotides: TGTGCCAGCAGTTACGGTCTGCGGAGCACAGATACGCAGTATTTT.

This clonotype was detected many times. The J gene is TRBJ1-2, the V gene TRBV19; 7 nucleotides align to TRBD1. Germline CDR1 is LNHDA and CDR2 is SQIVND (reference sequence). V shed 6 bases and J 4 bases; nucleotides not matched to a gene: 8. This CDR3 has 14 residues. Written as DNA, the CDR3 is TGTGCCAGTAGGTCGGGACAGTCTTTCTATGGCTACACCTTC. Translation gives CASRSGQSFYGYTF. Based on the CDR3 plus reference TRBV19 and TRBJ1-2, the full variable domain is DGGITQSPKYLFRKEGQNVTLSCEQNLNHDAMYWYRQDPGQGLRLIYYSQIVNDFQKGDIAEGYSVSREKKESFPLTVTSAQKNPTAFYLCASRSGQSFYGYTFGSGTRLTVV.

This clonotype was seen a handful of times. The chain joins TRBV7-9 to TRBJ2-3; TRBD1 matches 7 bases. J was trimmed by 1 base and V by 3 bases; bases with no gene match: 4. CDR3 size: 15 residues. The germline V gene encodes CDR1 SEHNR and CDR2 FQNEAQ (reference sequence). DNA of the CDR3: TGTGCCAGCAGCTTTTTCCAGGGGGGCACAGATACGCAGTATTTT. Translation gives CASSFFQGGTDTQYF.

This clonotype turned up a few times. The V gene is TRBV7-9, the J gene TRBJ1-2, with a possible D match to TRBD1 (6 bases). Per germline, CDR1 SEHNR and CDR2 FQNEAQ (reference sequence). CDR3 length: 14 amino acids. Trimming cost V 5 bases and J 3 bases, with 13 bases left between them. The CDR3 region has the DNA TGTGCCAGCAGCCTCCGGGACACCCACTATGGCTACACCTTC. It translates to CASSLRDTHYGYTF.

The rearrangement uses TRBV29-1 and TRBJ2-3, with D uncertain. V was shortened by 1 base and J by 0 bases, with 8 bases between the two germline ends. Per germline, CDR1 SQVTM and CDR2 ANQGSEA. The CDR3 is 14 amino acids. For the CDR3, the DNA is TGCAGCGTTGAAGCCGGCAGTAGCACAGATACGCAGTATTTT. Translating it yields CSVEAGSSTDTQYF.

This clonotype was observed at least ten times. The chain uses TRBV10-3 and TRBJ2-5; D is possibly TRBD2 (5 bases). Germline V lookup: CDR1 ENHRY, CDR2 SYGVKD. V was pared by 10 bases and J by 4 bases, with 10 bases between. There are 11 residues in the CDR3. Here the CDR3 DNA reads TGTGCCACCAGGACTCGAGAGACCCAGTACTTC. Translated, it gives CATRTRETQYF.

This clonotype was observed a handful of times. The chain is built from TRBV20-1 and TRBJ2-7; TRBD2 might be the D (5 bases). The V and J ends lost 5 bases and 3 bases respectively, with 11 bases between them. The CDR3 totals 12 residues. CDR1 is DFQATT and CDR2 is SNEGSKA in the germline V gene (reference sequence). CDR3 sequence: CSAGRTFYEQYF. The CDR3 DNA sequence: TGCAGTGCTGGCCGGACTTTCTACGAGCAGTACTTC.

Comments on this clonotype: This may arise from a read error, as a much more abundant clone is one base away. The chain has TRBV15 and TRBJ1-6, with a possible D match to TRBD1 (6 bases). The V gene lost 0 bases and the J gene lost 9 bases, with 9 bases spanning the gap. Germline V gene data show CDR1 as LNHNV and CDR2 as YYDKDF (reference sequence). This CDR3 region has 14 residues. CDR3 loop: CATSREQGGSPLHF. The CDR3 DNA sequence: TGTGCCACCAGCAGAGAACAGGGTGGTTCACCCCTCCACTTT. The entire variable domain, with the rest obtained from reference TRBV15 and TRBJ1-6, is as follows: DAMVIQNPRYQVTQFGKPVTLSCSQTLNHNVMYWYQQKSSQAPKLLFHYYDKDFNNEADTPDNFQSRRPNTSFCFLDIRSPGLGDTAMYLCATSREQGGSPLHFGNGTRLTVT.

In its sample, this clonotype was seen a few times. CDR3 residues: CASSGGTSWARHEQFF. The CDR3 DNA follows: TGTGCCAGCAGTGGGGGGACTAGTTGGGCTCGCCATGAGCAGTTCTTC. The chain is built from TRBV6-1 and TRBJ2-1, with 8 nucleotides matching TRBD2. This CDR3 is 16 amino acids long. The germline CDR1 and CDR2 sequences are MNHNS and SASEGT. The trim removed 4 bases at V and 8 bases at J, leaving 13 bases unmatched.

This clonotype has at least ten counts. The chain carries TRBV12-3 or TRBV12-4 and TRBJ2-1, with 9 nucleotides matching TRBD1. The V and J ends lost 3 bases and 6 bases, in that order; junction bases with no gene match: 6. This CDR3 is 15 amino acids long. CDR3 in amino acids: CASSFRDRAINEQFF. The DNA of the CDR3 is TGTGCCAGCAGTTTCCGGGACAGGGCGATCAATGAGCAGTTCTTC.

The chain carries TRBV14 and TRBJ2-7; D tentatively fits TRBD1 or TRBD2 (5 bases each). CDR3 length equals 19 residues. Germline V gives CDR1 SGHDN, CDR2 FVKESK. V shed 3 bases and J shed 3 bases, with 27 bases lying between them. CDR3 coding DNA: TGTGCCAGCAGCCATGGTCGTGCCAAACCGGGACCCCCTCGCTACGAGCAGTACTTC. Amino acids: CASSHGRAKPGPPRYEQYF. Drawing the rest from reference TRBV14 and TRBJ2-7, the complete variable domain is EAGVTQFPSHSVIEKGQTVTLRCDPISGHDNLYWYRRVMGKEIKFLLHFVKESKQDESGMPNNRFLAERTGGTYSTLKVQPAELEDSGVYFCASSHGRAKPGPPRYEQYFGPGTRLTVT.

V is TRBV4-2 and J is TRBJ2-2; perhaps TRBD1 as D (5 bases). The V gene lost 0 bases and the J gene lost 9 bases, with 14 bases spanning the gap. The CDR3 loop spans 15 amino acids. The germline V gene has CDR1 LGHNA and CDR2 YNFKEQ. The chain's CDR3 is CASSQDHQGSRELFF. For the CDR3, the DNA is TGTGCCAGCAGCCAAGATCACCAGGGTTCCAGGGAGCTGTTTTTT.

This clonotype was seen repeatedly, ten times or more. The chain links TRBV4-3 to TRBJ2-1, with 7 bases lining up with TRBD2. Germline-derived CDR1 and CDR2 are LGHNA and YSLEER. The V segment lost 0 bases and the J segment 0 bases; nucleotides outside the gene matches: 5. The CDR3 has 17 residues. The CDR3 nucleotides read TGCGCCAGCAGCCAAGAGCGGGGGACCAGCTCCTACAATGAGCAGTTCTTC. Its translation: CASSQERGTSSYNEQFF.

J is TRBJ2-3 and V is TRBV2, with D maybe TRBD1 (6 bases). Trimming stripped 2 bases from V and 2 bases from J, with 11 bases between. Germline loops: CDR1 SNHLY, CDR2 FYNNEI. The CDR3 spans 15 residues. As DNA, the CDR3 is TGTGCCAGCAGTGAACAGGGGTCCTCCACAGATACGCAGTATTTT. Translation gives CASSEQGSSTDTQYF.

This clonotype was found many times. The gene calls are TRBV20-1 and TRBJ1-5; D possibly corresponds to TRBD1 (6 bases). The CDR3 runs to 13 residues. Germline lookup yields CDR1 DFQATT and CDR2 SNEGSKA (reference sequence). V lost 1 base to trimming and J lost 5 bases, with 9 bases between them. The CDR3 reads CSARGEGDQPQHF. The CDR3 DNA is TGCAGTGCTAGAGGTGAGGGGGATCAGCCCCAGCATTTT.

This clonotype was counted a few times. CDR3: CASRPTSGSGNTQYF. In DNA, the CDR3 is TGTGCCAGCAGGCCAACTAGCGGGAGTGGGAATACGCAGTATTTT. The rearrangement uses TRBV12-3 or TRBV12-4 and TRBJ2-3; 11 bases match TRBD2. The CDR3 has 15 amino acids. V shed 6 bases, J shed 7 bases, and the junction held 9 bases outside the gene matches.

This clonotype showed up just a few times. The V gene is TRBV6-1, the J gene TRBJ2-2, with TRBD2 identical over 8 bases. The CDR3 length is 15 residues. The ends lost 5 bases at V and 1 base at J; junction bases unmatched: 3. CDR1 MNHNS and CDR2 SASEGT come from the germline V gene. For the CDR3, the DNA is TGTGCCAGCAGTCCCCGGGGGGGGAACACCGGGGAGCTGTTTTTT. Translating it yields CASSPRGGNTGELFF.

In its sample, this clonotype was seen a few times. V usage is TRBV6-4 and J usage is TRBJ1-1, with no clear D. The CDR3 spans 14 residues. Trimming stripped 3 bases from V and 5 bases from J, with 13 bases between. Per germline, CDR1 MRHNA and CDR2 SNTAGT. The CDR3: CASSEEAGWTEAFF. The CDR3 coding sequence is TGTGCCAGCAGTGAAGAGGCCGGATGGACTGAAGCTTTCTTT.

This clonotype has more than one count but fewer than ten. V gene TRBV5-6 combines with J gene TRBJ2-7; the D gene could be TRBD1 or TRBD2 (5 bases each). V lost 4 bases to trimming and J lost 4 bases, with 9 bases between them. The CDR3 is 12 residues long. Germline V lookup: CDR1 SGHDT, CDR2 YYEEEE. CDR3 amino acids: CASSRGPYEQYF. The DNA of the CDR3 is TGTGCCAGCAGCAGGGGACCTTACGAGCAGTACTTC.

The chain employs TRBV20-1 and TRBJ1-2, with D maybe TRBD1 (5 bases). This CDR3 is built from 16 residues. V lost 3 bases, J lost 4 bases, and 21 bases lay in between. CDR1 and CDR2 from the germline V gene are DFQATT and SNEGSKA (reference sequence). Here the CDR3 reads CSARSGGADNLYGYTF. DNA of the CDR3: TGCAGTGCTAGGTCCGGAGGGGCCGACAACCTCTATGGCTACACCTTC.

The V and J genes are TRBV15 and TRBJ1-1, with D perhaps TRBD1 (6 bases). The V end was cut by 5 bases, the J end by 6 bases, with 10 bases between. This CDR3 has 12 residues. Germline CDR1 LNHNV, CDR2 YYDKDF (reference sequence). The CDR3 protein is CATSFDRSEAFF. CDR3 coding DNA: TGTGCCACCAGCTTTGACAGGTCTGAAGCTTTCTTT.

Only a few counts were recorded for this clonotype. This chain uses TRBV6-4 with TRBJ2-5; TRBD2 matches at 7 bases. Germline-derived CDR1 and CDR2 are MRHNA and SNTAGT. J was trimmed by 5 bases and V by 3 bases; bases with no gene match: 3. This CDR3 is built from 13 residues. The chain's CDR3 is CASSDNGGETQYF. Here the CDR3 DNA reads TGTGCCAGCAGTGATAACGGGGGGGAGACCCAGTACTTC.

This clonotype was recorded many times. The chain has TRBV7-9 and TRBJ2-1; TRBD1 aligns across 7 bases. The CDR3 spans 14 residues. Germline assignment: CDR1 SEHNR and CDR2 FQNEAQ (reference sequence). The junction had 8 bases not matched to a gene; V was cut back by 5 bases and J by 7 bases. The CDR3 nucleotides are TGTGCCAGCAGCCGAATGGGACAGTCAAATGAGCAGTTCTTC. Protein sequence: CASSRMGQSNEQFF.

There are a few counts of this clonotype. The chain joins TRBV7-8 to TRBJ1-1; 12 positions match TRBD1. CDR1 is SGHVS and CDR2 is FQNEAQ in the germline V gene. Losses at the gene ends were 7 bases for V and 4 bases for J; bases not matched to a gene: 10. There are 16 residues in the CDR3. The CDR3 sequence: CASIRDRGRVGTEAFF. The CDR3 DNA reads as TGTGCCAGCATCCGGGACAGGGGGCGCGTGGGCACTGAAGCTTTCTTT.

This clonotype was detected only a few times. The V call is TRBV5-1, the J call TRBJ2-7; D possibly corresponds to TRBD1 (6 bases). Germline CDR1 reads SGHRS; CDR2 reads YFSETQ. V was clipped by 0 bases and J by 7 bases, with 11 bases between them. This CDR3 region has 13 residues. The CDR3 coding sequence is TGCGCCAGCAGCTTGGGACAGGTCGAGGAGCAGTACTTC. Protein: CASSLGQVEEQYF.

Turning to this clonotype: This may arise from a read error, as a much more abundant clone is one base away. The chain recombines TRBV27 with TRBJ2-1, with a weak D call TRBD2 (5 bases). CDR1 and CDR2 (germline): MNHEY, SMNVEV (reference sequence). This CDR3 spans 12 amino acids. The CDR3 here is CASSFVRDEHFF. The CDR3 DNA follows: TGTGCCAGCAGTTTTGTGAGGGATGAGCACTTCTTC.

This clonotype was observed a few times. The chain carries TRBV10-3 and TRBJ1-1, with D possibly TRBD1 on 5 matching bases. The V end was cut by 8 bases, the J end by 1 base, with 11 bases between. CDR1 is ENHRY and CDR2 is SYGVKD in the germline V gene. This CDR3 region has 13 residues. The CDR3 nucleotides read TGTGCCATCGGGGTTGGGGCGAACACTGAAGCTTTCTTT. It codes for CAIGVGANTEAFF.

This rearrangement joins TRBV10-2 to TRBJ2-1; no reliable D call. The length of the CDR3 is 14 residues. With 6 bases removed from V and 0 bases from J, the gap between germline ends came to 9 bases. Germline V gives CDR1 WSHSY, CDR2 SAAADI. CDR3 loop: CASREADSYNEQFF. Written as DNA, the CDR3 is TGCGCCAGCAGAGAGGCGGACTCCTACAATGAGCAGTTCTTC.

This sequence joins TRBV29-1 and TRBJ2-1; a possible D gene is TRBD2 (5 bases). Germline V CDR1 and CDR2: SQVTM, ANQGSEA. The CDR3 is 15 residues long. Trimming cost V 7 bases and J 3 bases, with 19 bases left between them. The CDR3 protein is CSAKRASGDYNEQFF. The CDR3 bases are TGCAGCGCCAAAAGGGCGTCCGGGGACTACAATGAGCAGTTCTTC.

This clonotype has a handful of counts. This chain links TRBV12-3 or TRBV12-4 with TRBJ1-4; D gene uncertain. The CDR3 length is 14 residues. The V end lost 5 bases, the J end lost 0 bases, and 7 bases lay between the germline ends. The CDR3 DNA sequence: TGTGCCAGCAGTCTGCGGACAACTAATGAAAAACTGTTTTTT. This gives the protein CASSLRTTNEKLFF.

The rearrangement uses TRBV3-1 and TRBJ2-1; a possible D gene is TRBD2 (5 bases). V shed 0 bases and J shed 6 bases, with 15 bases lying between them. CDR1 and CDR2 (germline): LGHDT, YNNKEL (reference sequence). The CDR3 covers 16 residues. The CDR3 reads CASSQDHFAGSNEQFF. For the CDR3, the DNA is TGTGCCAGCAGCCAAGATCATTTCGCGGGTAGCAATGAGCAGTTCTTC.

With regard to this clonotype: Since a much larger clone is just one base distant, this may be a read error. The rearrangement links TRBV20-1 to TRBJ1-1; D gene unclear. This CDR3 contains 12 residues. The germline V gene has CDR1 DFQATT and CDR2 SNEGSKA (reference sequence). CDR3 in amino acids: CRAPDQNTEAFF. The CDR3 DNA reads TGCAGAGCGCCGGACCAGAACACTGAAGCTTTCTTT.